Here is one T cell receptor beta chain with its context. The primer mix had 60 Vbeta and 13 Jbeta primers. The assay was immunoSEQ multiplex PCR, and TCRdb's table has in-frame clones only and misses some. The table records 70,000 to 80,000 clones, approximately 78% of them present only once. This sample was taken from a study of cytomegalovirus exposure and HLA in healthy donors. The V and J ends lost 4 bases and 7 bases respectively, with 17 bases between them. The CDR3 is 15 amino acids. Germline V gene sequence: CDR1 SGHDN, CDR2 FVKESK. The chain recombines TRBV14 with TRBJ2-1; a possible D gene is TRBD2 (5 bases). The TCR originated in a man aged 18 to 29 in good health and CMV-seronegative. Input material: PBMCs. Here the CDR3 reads CASSLLAYRVNEQFF. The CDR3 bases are TGTGCCAGCAGCCTTTTAGCGTATCGGGTGAATGAGCAGTTCTTC.